The T cell receptor beta chain under discussion was sequenced for a study of cytomegalovirus exposure and HLA in healthy donors. Study context: T cells numbering about 179 million yielded some 100 million unique TCR beta sequences in an earlier analysis.

Primers for the PCR totalled 60 Vbeta and 13 Jbeta. In the authors' workflow: Roughly 76 million unique TCR beta chains, roughly 11 million of them shared, were counted by a later analysis. Libraries were prepared by immunoSEQ multiplex PCR; TCRdb keeps only in-frame clonotypes and omits some of them. That table gives V, J and clone size, and the DNA gave D and trimming. The sample lists about 280,000 clones; 70% to 90% were seen once. General observations from the study: Reports state that TCR beta sequences accurately predicted most subjects' HLA-A and HLA-B alleles.

On this clone itself: What it binds is unknown.

CDR3 length equals 15 residues. Looked up from germline, CDR1 is SGHRS and CDR2 is YFSETQ. Trimming at V came to 2 bases and at J to 0 bases, leaving 3 bases not matched to a gene. This TCR came from a woman between 18 and 30 years old in good health and CMV-seronegative. The V and J genes are TRBV5-1 and TRBJ2-3; 7 nucleotides agree with TRBD2. Specimen: PBMCs. CDR3 sequence reads: CASSLKAGSTDTQYF. Written as DNA, the CDR3 is TGCGCCAGCAGCTTAAAAGCGGGGAGCACAGATACGCAGTATTTT.